This TCR beta chain was sequenced for a study of Ad26.COV2.S vaccination and SARS-CoV-2 variants. Findings and caveats of the study: Vaccine recipients had higher spike-specific TCR breadth than placebo recipients.

Using immunoSEQ multiplex PCR, the repertoire was profiled, and TCRdb retains in-frame clones only, with some absent. The data show over 300,000 clones, about 80% seen once. V was pared by 0 bases and J by 1 base, with 5 bases between. Per the germline V gene, CDR1 is SGHRS and CDR2 is YFSETQ. The CDR3 runs to 14 residues. With respect to this clone: Its antigen is not identified.

Treatment in this sample: around 19 received Ad26.COV2.S at low or high dose, single or two shots; 5 received placebo; per-sample allocation not given. Sampling took place 63 days after the first vaccine or placebo injection. The clonotype comes from a person aged 18-65 years who received the Ad26.COV2.S COVID-19 vaccine or a placebo. The J gene is TRBJ2-1, the V gene TRBV5-1; D remains unclear. The sequencing here drew on peripheral blood, taken in a trial of Ad26.COV2.S vaccine versus placebo. The CDR3 region is CASSLAMSYNEQFF. As DNA, the CDR3 is TGCGCCAGCAGCTTGGCTATGTCCTACAATGAGCAGTTCTTC.